These 8 T cell receptor beta chains were sequenced from one sample in a study of identical twins. TCRdb reanalysed the 5' RACE reads using MiXCR and keeps one entry per CDR3 protein. The table lists roughly 350,000 distinct CDR3 sequences, 12% of them singletons. These data were likewise used in another study, on yellow fever vaccine responses in identical twins.

Material for sequencing was CD8+ T cells sorted from blood. The receptors come from a woman aged 18-35 years in good health.

This rearrangement joins TRBV7-9 to TRBJ1-4; 7 bases map to TRBD1. CDR1 SEHNR and CDR2 FQNEAQ come from the germline V gene (reference sequence). The CDR3 runs 16 residues. The ends lost 5 bases at V and 8 bases at J; junction bases unmatched: 14. The DNA for the CDR3 is TGTGCCAGCAGCACCCCCCGGACAGGTTTGGGCGAAAAACTGTTTTTT. It is translated as CASSTPRTGLGEKLFF.

The V and J genes are TRBV3-1 and TRBJ2-1, with 7 positions matching TRBD2. Germline values: CDR1 LGHDT, CDR2 YNNKEL (reference sequence). The J segment lost 5 bases and the V segment lost 4 bases, leaving 8 bases of the junction unmatched. CDR3 length equals 15 residues. CDR3 residues: CASSPGLVVHNEQFF. The DNA for the CDR3 is TGTGCCAGCAGCCCTGGACTAGTAGTCCACAATGAGCAGTTCTTC.

This clonotype showed up just a few times. The chain recombines TRBV20-1 with TRBJ2-1, with D possibly matching TRBD1 (6 bases). Germline V CDR1 and CDR2: DFQATT, SNEGSKA (reference sequence). Trimming cost V 5 bases and J 4 bases, with 12 bases left between them. This CDR3 is built from 13 residues. The CDR3 protein is CSAAGTLYNEQFF. The CDR3 DNA sequence: TGCAGTGCTGCCGGGACATTATACAATGAGCAGTTCTTC.

This clonotype was seen only a few times. This chain links TRBV6-5 with TRBJ2-1; no firm D call. This CDR3 region has 16 residues. Per germline, CDR1 MNHEY and CDR2 SVGAGI. Trimming shortened V by 0 bases and J by 4 bases, and 13 bases separated the two germline ends. Here the CDR3 DNA reads TGTGCCAGCAGTTACTCGATCGCCGGACCATACAATGAGCAGTTCTTC. Residues: CASSYSIAGPYNEQFF.

This clonotype was counted a few times. This chain connects TRBV5-1 to TRBJ2-4, with 11 bases identical to TRBD1. After removal of 4 bases from V and 1 base from J, the junction contained 7 bases not matched to a gene. In germline, CDR1 is SGHRS, CDR2 YFSETQ. The CDR3 spans 17 residues. CDR3 DNA sequence: TGCGCCAGCAGCCACGGACAGGGGGCTGGGGCCAAAAACATTCAGTACTTC. Its translation is CASSHGQGAGAKNIQYF.

V usage is TRBV4-1 and J usage is TRBJ1-1; D may be TRBD1 (6 bases). The CDR3 sequence is 12 residues long. From germline, CDR1 is MGHRA and CDR2 YSYEKL. V shed 4 bases and J shed 6 bases, with 9 bases lying between them. The CDR3 region has the DNA TGCGCCAGCAGCCTCAAGGGGGCTGAAGCTTTCTTT. Its protein product is CASSLKGAEAFF.

This clonotype was counted at least ten times. V is TRBV5-1 and J is TRBJ2-1; no firm D call. Germline assignment: CDR1 SGHRS and CDR2 YFSETQ. Trimming removed 1 base at V and 1 base at J, with 9 bases between. The CDR3 length is 15 residues. CDR3 DNA sequence: TGCGCCAGCAGCTTGAGTCCTGGTTCCTACAATGAGCAGTTCTTC. Its protein product is CASSLSPGSYNEQFF.

There are many counts of this clonotype. The V and J genes are TRBV4-1 and TRBJ2-7; 7 nucleotides line up with TRBD2. Germline CDR1 reads MGHRA; CDR2 reads YSYEKL. The CDR3 runs 20 residues. V was pared by 0 bases and J by 3 bases, with 20 bases of the junction left unmatched. For the CDR3, the DNA is TGCGCCAGCAGCCAAGACCCCGCTTGGCCGCGACTAGCCGGTTTCTACGAGCAGTACTTC. Its translation is CASSQDPAWPRLAGFYEQYF.